This T cell receptor beta chain stems from a study of blood T cell repertoires in COVID-19. At the level of the study: Samples of COVID-19 (acute and convalescent) were obtained from the United States, Italy and Spain. PBMCs, B-cell-depleted T cells, or T cells were the source of the cDNA or gDNA that made up the material.

Methods used by the authors: Reference gene primer amplification gave nucleated cell count estimates. Sequencing used immunoSEQ multiplex PCR; TCRdb keeps in-frame clones, though not all of them. V and J calls and clone size are given by that table; D and trimming were obtained from the DNA. The table lists approximately 480,000 clones, about nine tenths of them singletons. This clone was counted between two and nine times. The CDR3 sequence is 15 residues long. V was clipped by 9 bases and J by 5 bases, with 20 bases between them. The germline V gene encodes CDR1 SNHLY and CDR2 FYNNEI. The sequencing sample was made of PBMCs or T cells enriched from blood (not recorded which). This sequence joins TRBV2 and TRBJ1-3; D uncertain. The TCR was taken from a woman younger than 35 who had recovered from COVID-19. The DNA for the CDR3 is TGTGCCAGTCGTTCAGACTTGGGTTTTCGAAACACCATATATTTT. It encodes CASRSDLGFRNTIYF.